This T cell receptor beta chain appears in the sequencing data of a study of CD8 T cells in ankylosing spondylitis. General observations from the study: Significant enrichment of disease-linked clones was reported in matched ankylosing spondylitis synovial fluid. Relatively rare in peripheral blood, disease-linked clones were also CD8+.

Trimming took 10 bases from V and 4 from J; bases not matched to a gene: 12. Germline assignment: CDR1 MNHNY and CDR2 SVGAGI (reference sequence). The CDR3 has 16 amino acids. This clonotype appeared a few times. Antigen unknown. TCRdb reprocessed the 5' RACE reads with MiXCR, giving one entry per CDR3 protein. Of around 180,000 distinct CDR3 sequences in the sample, 15% to 20% were seen once. The clonotype originates from a male donor aged 5-29 years with ankylosing spondylitis or in good health (not recorded which). The rearrangement links TRBV6-6 to TRBJ2-3, with TRBD1 matching 12 bases. The sequencing sample was made of blood, either unsorted or a sorted T cell fraction (not recorded which). In nucleotides, the CDR3 is TGTGCCACCACCTGGGGAGGGACAGGGGGCCCAGATACGCAGTATTTT. Protein sequence: CATTWGGTGGPDTQYF.